The 30 T cell receptor beta chains presented below share a single source sample, sequenced in a study of response to subunit inactivated influenza vaccine. One entry per CDR3 protein results from TCRdb running MiXCR on the RT-PCR reads. The sample carries under 750,000 distinct CDR3 sequences, 10% to 15% recorded once. The material sequenced was PBMCs from blood, taken on the day of vaccination. These receptors came from a man aged 45-65 years who received an inactivated influenza vaccine.

This clonotype was seen a handful of times. V gene TRBV20-1 combines with J gene TRBJ2-7; 8 bases are shared with TRBD2. The V gene end was trimmed by 2 bases and the J gene end by 0 bases; junction bases not matched to a gene: 9. Germline V CDR1 and CDR2: DFQATT, SNEGSKA (reference sequence). The CDR3 is made up of 16 amino acids. In DNA form, the CDR3 reads TGCAGTGCTAGACCTCCCGGGACTAGTTCCTCCTACGAGCAGTACTTC. Translating it yields CSARPPGTSSSYEQYF.

V and J are TRBV5-6 and TRBJ2-3; 9 bases are shared with TRBD1. J was trimmed by 1 base and V by 5 bases; bases with no gene match: 11. This CDR3 is 17 amino acids long. The germline gives CDR1 SGHDT, CDR2 YYEEEE. The CDR3 loop is CASRYRGRRIGTDTQYF. CDR3 nucleotides: TGTGCCAGCAGATACAGGGGGCGTAGGATAGGCACAGATACGCAGTATTTT.

Only a few counts were recorded for this clonotype. The V gene is TRBV6-6, the J gene TRBJ2-2; D remains unclear. The CDR3 sequence is 12 residues long. The V end lost 4 bases, the J end lost 6 bases, and 6 bases lay between the germline ends. Per germline, CDR1 MNHNY and CDR2 SVGAGI (reference sequence). This chain's CDR3 is CASSSKAGELFF. As DNA, the CDR3 is TGTGCCAGCAGTTCGAAGGCCGGGGAGCTGTTTTTT.

In its sample, this clonotype was seen many times. The V call is TRBV6-5, the J call TRBJ2-1; D gene uncertain. Trimming took off 0 bases at V and 4 bases at J, with 13 bases between the two ends. Germline CDR1 MNHEY, CDR2 SVGAGI. There are 16 residues in the CDR3. The CDR3 region is CASSYSSGLTYNEQFF. CDR3 in DNA: TGTGCCAGCAGTTACTCTTCCGGCCTAACTTACAATGAGCAGTTCTTC.

This chain joins TRBV29-1 and TRBJ2-7, with D maybe TRBD2 (6 bases). This CDR3 spans 12 amino acids. CDR1 is SQVTM, CDR2 ANQGSEA, per germline. Trimming left V 6 bases short and J 2 bases short, with 11 bases between. CDR3 nucleotide sequence: TGCAGCGTCGGGGGAGGAACCTACGAGCAGTACTTC. This translates into CSVGGGTYEQYF.

The chain links TRBV11-3 to TRBJ2-3, with a weak D call TRBD2 (5 bases). The germline gives CDR1 SGHNT, CDR2 YENEEA. The CDR3 loop spans 15 amino acids. The V end was cut by 0 bases, the J end by 5 bases, with 12 bases between. The CDR3 DNA is TGTGCCAGCAGCTTAGAAGGACGCCGGGGAGATACGCAGTATTTT. Its translation: CASSLEGRRGDTQYF.

The rearrangement uses TRBV5-1 and TRBJ2-7; a weak D match, TRBD1 (6 bases). Germline V lookup: CDR1 SGHRS, CDR2 YFSETQ. V dropped 4 bases and J dropped 6 bases, with 11 bases sitting between them. CDR3 length: 12 amino acids. The CDR3 coding sequence is TGCGCCAGCAGCCAGCCAGGGGTCGAGCAGTACTTC. Amino acids: CASSQPGVEQYF. The full variable domain, with the rest looked up from reference TRBV5-1 and TRBJ2-7, is KAGVTQTPRYLIKTRGQQVTLSCSPISGHRSVSWYQQTPGQGLQFLFEYFSETQRNKGNFPGRFSGRQFSNSRSEMNVSTLELGDSALYLCASSQPGVEQYFGPGTRLTVT.

This clonotype showed up just a few times. The chain uses TRBV7-2 and TRBJ2-3; no firm D call. Germline V gives CDR1 SGHTA, CDR2 FQGNSA. V was shortened by 2 bases and J by 2 bases, with 17 bases between the two germline ends. The CDR3 loop spans 17 amino acids. Here the CDR3 reads CASSLKLVGTPTDTQYF. CDR3 DNA: TGTGCCAGCAGCTTAAAGTTGGTGGGTACCCCCACAGATACGCAGTATTTT.

Only a few counts were recorded for this clonotype. The chain links TRBV20-1 to TRBJ2-7; 9 bases fit TRBD1. The CDR3 runs to 13 residues. Germline V CDR1 and CDR2: DFQATT, SNEGSKA (reference sequence). Trimming took 2 bases from V and 3 from J; bases not matched to a gene: 2. CDR3 residues: CSARTTGGYEQYF. The CDR3 DNA follows: TGCAGTGCTAGAACGACAGGGGGCTACGAGCAGTACTTC.

The chain carries TRBV29-1 and TRBJ2-3, with TRBD2 matching 7 bases. Germline V CDR1 and CDR2: SQVTM, ANQGSEA. Trimming took 3 bases from V and 2 from J; bases not matched to a gene: 8. This CDR3 contains 15 residues. CDR3 region: CSVDVLAAITDTQYF. DNA of the CDR3: TGCAGCGTTGATGTTCTAGCGGCCATCACAGATACGCAGTATTTT.

This clonotype was observed at least ten times. This sequence joins TRBV5-5 and TRBJ2-5; unclear D gene. Germline CDR1 and CDR2: SGHKS and YYEKEE (reference sequence). The CDR3 has 13 amino acids. Trimming shortened V by 0 bases and J by 3 bases, and 6 bases separated the two germline ends. CDR3 nucleotide sequence: TGTGCCAGCAGCTTGGCGACGAAAGAGACCCAGTACTTC. Its protein is CASSLATKETQYF. The variable domain in full, with the rest retrieved from reference TRBV5-5 and TRBJ2-5, is DAGVTQSPTHLIKTRGQQVTLRCSPISGHKSVSWYQQVLGQGPQFIFQYYEKEERGRGNFPDRFSARQFPNYSSELNVNALLLGDSALYLCASSLATKETQYFGPGTRLLVL.

This clonotype came up a few times. The CDR3 sequence: CASSQGTGANNEQFF. The CDR3 nucleotides read TGTGCCAGCAGCCAGGGGACAGGGGCCAACAATGAGCAGTTCTTC. This sequence joins TRBV7-8 and TRBJ2-1; 10 bases agree with TRBD1. Germline values: CDR1 SGHVS, CDR2 FQNEAQ. J gave up 5 bases and V 5 bases, and 6 bases lay outside the gene matches. The CDR3 loop spans 15 amino acids.

This chain links TRBV29-1 with TRBJ2-7, with TRBD2 matching 9 bases. The CDR3 consists of 16 residues. Germline assignment: CDR1 SQVTM and CDR2 ANQGSEA. J gave up 0 bases and V 1 base, and 7 bases lay outside the gene matches. The CDR3 bases are TGCAGCGTTGAAGCCGGGACTAGCAGTATCTCCTACGAGCAGTACTTC. This sequence encodes CSVEAGTSSISYEQYF.

J is TRBJ1-6 and V is TRBV7-2; unclear D gene. Germline lookup yields CDR1 SGHTA and CDR2 FQGNSA. There are 15 residues in the CDR3. V dropped 0 bases and J dropped 3 bases, with 6 bases sitting between them. The DNA for the CDR3 is TGTGCCAGCAGCTTAGCCGGAAACTATAATTCACCCCTCCACTTT. Protein product: CASSLAGNYNSPLHF. The complete variable domain, with remaining parts taken from reference TRBV7-2 and TRBJ1-6, reads GAGVSQSPSNKVTEKGKDVELRCDPISGHTALYWYRQSLGQGLEFLIYFQGNSAPDKSGLPSDRFSAERTGGSVSTLTIQRTQQEDSAVYLCASSLAGNYNSPLHFGNGTRLTVT.

This chain joins TRBV12-3 or TRBV12-4 and TRBJ2-7; tentatively, D is TRBD1 (6 bases). Trimming took off 7 bases at V and 2 bases at J, with 12 bases between the two ends. The CDR3 contains 13 residues. For the CDR3, the DNA is TGTGCCAGCACAAACGGACAGACCTACGAGCAGTACTTC. Amino acid sequence: CASTNGQTYEQYF.

This clonotype was detected many times. The gene calls are TRBV20-1 and TRBJ2-1; 8 bases line up with TRBD2. Germline CDR1 is DFQATT and CDR2 is SNEGSKA (reference sequence). Trimming cost V 5 bases and J 3 bases; bases outside gene matches: 9. The CDR3 sequence is 15 residues long. The CDR3 DNA is TGCAGTGCTCGGTATCCGACTAGCGTCTACAATGAGCAGTTCTTC. Translating it yields CSARYPTSVYNEQFF.

This clonotype has a handful of counts. In DNA, the CDR3 is TGCGCCAGCAGCTTGGGTAACAGAAACACCATATATTTT. It specifies CASSLGNRNTIYF. This chain uses TRBV5-1 with TRBJ1-3; D is uncertain. The CDR3 length is 13 residues. V was cut by 0 bases and J by 5 bases, with 6 bases left in between. Germline values: CDR1 SGHRS, CDR2 YFSETQ.

The J gene is TRBJ2-3, the V gene TRBV7-2; a possible D gene is TRBD2 (5 bases). The germline CDR1 and CDR2 sequences are SGHTA and FQGNSA. The CDR3 has 17 residues. V was trimmed by 5 bases and J by 1 base, leaving 19 bases between them. The CDR3 region has the DNA TGTGCCAGCAGCCGTAGCGCTGCGAGGGTTGGCACAGATACGCAGTATTTT. Its translation: CASSRSAARVGTDTQYF.

Ten or more counts support this clonotype. The chain has TRBV20-1 and TRBJ1-1; a weak D match, TRBD1 (5 bases). V was shortened by 6 bases and J by 5 bases, with 22 bases between the two germline ends. The CDR3 is made up of 15 amino acids. Germline CDR1 and CDR2: DFQATT and SNEGSKA (reference sequence). The CDR3 region has the DNA TGCAGTGCGAGTCGACGATGGTCAGCAGGGACTGAAGCTTTCTTT. It encodes CSASRRWSAGTEAFF.

There are many counts of this clonotype. The chain uses TRBV7-9 and TRBJ2-1; D is unresolved. This CDR3 has 14 residues. V was shortened by 5 bases and J by 16 bases, with 24 bases between the two germline ends. CDR1 is SEHNR and CDR2 is FQNEAQ in the germline V gene (reference sequence). The CDR3 sequence is CASSPLKGYLGPFF. The CDR3 nucleotides are TGTGCCAGCAGCCCGTTGAAAGGGTATCTGGGCCCTTTCTTC.

The V gene is TRBV12-3 or TRBV12-4, the J gene TRBJ1-1; D is undetermined. This CDR3 has 15 amino acids. V was pared by 6 bases and J by 3 bases, with 17 bases between. CDR3 bases: TGTGCCAGCAGCCCCCTAAGTACGCGGGACACTGAAGCTTTCTTT. This gives the protein CASSPLSTRDTEAFF.

V usage is TRBV5-1 and J usage is TRBJ2-4, with 11 bases identical to TRBD2. Trimming cost V 4 bases and J 0 bases; bases outside gene matches: 12. The CDR3 covers 19 residues. Germline lookup yields CDR1 SGHRS and CDR2 YFSETQ. The DNA for the CDR3 is TGCGCCAGCAGCCAAGGACTGTTAGCGGGGGGGCCAGCCAAAAACATTCAGTACTTC. Translated: CASSQGLLAGGPAKNIQYF.

This clonotype was picked up many times. This rearrangement joins TRBV4-1 to TRBJ2-1; TRBD2 is a possible D gene (5 bases). The CDR3 extends over 15 amino acids. Germline V gene data show CDR1 as MGHRA and CDR2 as YSYEKL. Trimming removed 1 base at V and 2 bases at J, with 9 bases between. The CDR3 DNA reads TGCGCCAGCAGCCAAGCGCTAGCCGCCTACAATGAGCAGTTCTTC. Encoded protein: CASSQALAAYNEQFF.

A few counts support this clonotype. This chain connects TRBV14 to TRBJ1-1; D uncertain. Germline CDR1 SGHDN, CDR2 FVKESK. V lost 0 bases to trimming and J lost 3 bases, with 5 bases between them. This CDR3 has 13 residues. The CDR3 coding sequence is TGTGCCAGCAGCCAAGAGACCTACACTGAAGCTTTCTTT. It encodes CASSQETYTEAFF.

This clonotype was counted only a few times. The chain combines TRBV11-1 with TRBJ2-6, with TRBD1 matching over 7 bases. Looked up from germline, CDR1 is SGHAT and CDR2 is FQDESV (reference sequence). The V gene end was trimmed by 5 bases and the J gene end by 0 bases; junction bases not matched to a gene: 13. CDR3 size: 19 residues. The CDR3 region has the DNA TGTGCCAGCAGCATACGGACCCGGGACAGCTTCTCTGGGGCCAACGTCCTGACTTTC. Protein: CASSIRTRDSFSGANVLTF.

This clonotype was picked up a small number of times. J is TRBJ2-1 and V is TRBV9; 7 bases are shared with TRBD2. V was pared by 0 bases and J by 1 base, with 1 base of the junction left unmatched. There are 15 residues in the CDR3. CDR1 is SGDLS and CDR2 is YYNGEE in the germline V gene. The CDR3 reads CASSVGGRSYNEQFF. CDR3 nucleotides: TGTGCCAGCAGCGTAGGCGGGAGATCCTACAATGAGCAGTTCTTC.

This clonotype was detected ten times or more. V is TRBV6-1 and J is TRBJ2-1, with D unresolved. CDR3 length equals 15 residues. CDR1 is MNHNS, CDR2 SASEGT, per germline. V dropped 6 bases and J dropped 7 bases, with 19 bases sitting between them. CDR3 amino acids: CASRTGGNFWNEQFF. The CDR3 DNA is TGTGCCAGCAGAACGGGTGGGAATTTTTGGAATGAGCAGTTCTTC.

In its sample, this clonotype was seen a few times. The J gene is TRBJ2-5, the V gene TRBV7-9; D uncertain. This CDR3 comprises 15 residues. The ends were cut back, 5 bases at V and 4 bases at J, with 17 bases in the middle. The germline V gene encodes CDR1 SEHNR and CDR2 FQNEAQ (reference sequence). CDR3 in DNA: TGTGCCAGCAGCCCCCGCTTCGGATTTGGAGAGACCCAGTACTTC. Its translation: CASSPRFGFGETQYF.

This sequence joins TRBV3-1 and TRBJ2-2; D gene unclear. CDR1 is LGHDT, CDR2 YNNKEL, per germline (reference sequence). Trimming removed 3 bases at V and 6 bases at J, with 8 bases between. This CDR3 has 13 amino acids. CDR3 amino acids: CASSQYSAGELFF. In DNA form, the CDR3 reads TGTGCCAGCAGCCAGTACAGTGCCGGGGAGCTGTTTTTT.

This clonotype was seen more than once but under ten times. This sequence joins TRBV7-3 and TRBJ2-5; D possibly corresponds to TRBD2 (5 bases). Germline CDR1 is SGHTA and CDR2 is FQGTGA. The CDR3 is made up of 15 amino acids. Trimming removed 2 bases at V and 3 bases at J, with 13 bases between. In DNA form, the CDR3 reads TGTGCCAGCAGCTTAGGCGGACTGGGAAAAGAGACCCAGTACTTC. It encodes CASSLGGLGKETQYF.